This note documents a single TCR beta chain sequence. Its antigen is currently unknown. CD4+ T cells from unexposed donors were obtained before the COVID-19 pandemic (2011-2018). After roughly 9 days of culture, CD4+ T cells were isolated. Deletions cut 7 bases from V and 3 bases from J, with 25 bases between. CDR1 is GTSNPN, CDR2 SVGIG, per germline (reference sequence). The CDR3 totals 16 residues. The sample is drawn from a study of CD4 T cells in relation to SARS-CoV-2 and coronaviruses. TCRdb's table, derived via immunoSEQ multiplex PCR, lists solely in-frame clones and lacks some. In the table there are more than 20,000 clones, around three quarters of which are singletons. Study-level points and caveats: Roughly three fifths of donors had memory CD4+ clonotypes crossrecognizing SARS-CoV-2 and common cold coronavirus spike.

V gene TRBV30 combines with J gene TRBJ2-7; D unclear. This TCR derives from a human donor in good health. Specimen: CD4+ T cells from PBMCs, cultured in vitro. The CDR3 DNA is TGTGCCTCTGCTAATCCCAGACACTCTGGGATCTACGAGCAGTACTTC. Encoded protein: CASANPRHSGIYEQYF.